The 7 T cell receptor beta chains in this list originate from one sample, sequenced in a study of shared clonotypes between healthy human individuals. The method was immunoSEQ multiplex PCR; TCRdb's version includes in-frame clones alone and lacks a portion of them. The sample has some 1 million clones, around four fifths seen once. Sequenced material: memory CD4+ T cells sorted from blood. Subset in this sample: CD45RA-negative fraction. Every receptor here comes from a man aged 18 to 35 in good health.

The genes are TRBV7-2 and TRBJ1-3; 9 bases fit TRBD1. Per germline, CDR1 SGHTA and CDR2 FQGNSA. J was trimmed by 2 bases and V by 5 bases; bases with no gene match: 4. CDR3 length: 15 residues. CDR3 bases: TGTGCCAGCAGCACGGACAGGGGAACTGGAAACACCATATATTTT. It specifies CASSTDRGTGNTIYF. Supplemented by reference TRBV7-2 and TRBJ1-3, the full variable domain reads GAGVSQSPSNKVTEKGKDVELRCDPISGHTALYWYRQSLGQGLEFLIYFQGNSAPDKSGLPSDRFSAERTGGSVSTLTIQRTQQEDSAVYLCASSTDRGTGNTIYFGEGSWLTVV.

This sequence joins TRBV6-1 and TRBJ1-1, with D tentatively TRBD1 (5 bases). V was clipped by 7 bases and J by 4 bases, with 19 bases between them. The CDR3 loop spans 15 amino acids. Germline values: CDR1 MNHNS, CDR2 SASEGT. CDR3 DNA sequence: TGTGCCAGCACTTCCCAGGCCGGGGCAGGCACTGAAGCTTTCTTT. This translates into CASTSQAGAGTEAFF.

With respect to this clone: This sample also contains other DNA sequences that code for the same CDR3. This chain joins TRBV7-2 and TRBJ2-7; 10 positions agree with TRBD2. CDR1 and CDR2 (germline): SGHTA, FQGNSA. The CDR3 totals 14 residues. J gave up 3 bases and V 5 bases, and 4 bases lay outside the gene matches. CDR3 nucleotide sequence: TGTGCCAGCAGCCGGACTAGCGGAAACTACGAGCAGTACTTC. It specifies CASSRTSGNYEQYF.

This chain connects TRBV11-2 to TRBJ2-1; D may be TRBD1 (7 bases). V lost 5 bases and J lost 5, with 19 bases in between. The CDR3 is 16 amino acids. Per the germline V gene, CDR1 is SGHAT and CDR2 is FQNNGV. This CDR3 reads CASSGPQGRSNNEQFF. In DNA, the CDR3 is TGTGCCAGCAGCGGTCCACAGGGGAGGTCCAACAATGAGCAGTTCTTC.

The table lists this clone with a count of one. This rearrangement joins TRBV13 to TRBJ2-1; TRBD1 or TRBD2 may be the D gene (6 bases each). The CDR3 totals 17 residues. Deletions cut 0 bases from V and 7 bases from J, with 19 bases between. Germline V lookup: CDR1 PRHDT, CDR2 FYEKMQ (reference sequence). This CDR3 reads CASSLGLRWGAQNEQFF. The CDR3 region has the DNA TGTGCCAGCAGCTTAGGCCTCAGGTGGGGGGCGCAGAATGAGCAGTTCTTC.

The CDR3 here is CSGGLAKEQFF. CDR3 DNA sequence: TGCAGTGGCGGACTAGCAAAAGAGCAGTTCTTC. V usage is TRBV20-1 and J usage is TRBJ2-1; TRBD2 agrees at 8 bases. The CDR3 length is 11 residues. J was trimmed by 10 bases and V by 7 bases; bases with no gene match: 6. CDR1 and CDR2 from the germline V gene are DFQATT and SNEGSKA (reference sequence).

The rearrangement joins TRBV27 to TRBJ2-7; 12 positions match TRBD2. This CDR3 is built from 17 residues. Per germline, CDR1 MNHEY and CDR2 SMNVEV (reference sequence). V was pared by 3 bases and J by 0 bases, with 6 bases of the junction left unmatched. CDR3 protein: CASSFLAGGLSSYEQYF. In nucleotides, the CDR3 is TGTGCCAGCAGTTTCCTAGCGGGGGGGCTGAGCTCCTACGAGCAGTACTTC.